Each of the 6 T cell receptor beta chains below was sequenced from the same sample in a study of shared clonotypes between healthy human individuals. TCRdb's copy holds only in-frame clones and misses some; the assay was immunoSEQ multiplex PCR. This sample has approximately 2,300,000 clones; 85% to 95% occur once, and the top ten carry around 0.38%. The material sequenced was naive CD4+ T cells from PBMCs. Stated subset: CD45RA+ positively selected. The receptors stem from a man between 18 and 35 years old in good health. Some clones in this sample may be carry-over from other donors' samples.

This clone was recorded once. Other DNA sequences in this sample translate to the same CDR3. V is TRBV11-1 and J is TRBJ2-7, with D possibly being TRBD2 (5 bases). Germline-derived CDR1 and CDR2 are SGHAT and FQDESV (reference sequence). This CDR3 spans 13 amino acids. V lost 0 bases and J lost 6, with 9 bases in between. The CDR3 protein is CASSLAGVREQYF. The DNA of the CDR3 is TGTGCCAGCAGCTTAGCGGGAGTGCGCGAGCAGTACTTC.

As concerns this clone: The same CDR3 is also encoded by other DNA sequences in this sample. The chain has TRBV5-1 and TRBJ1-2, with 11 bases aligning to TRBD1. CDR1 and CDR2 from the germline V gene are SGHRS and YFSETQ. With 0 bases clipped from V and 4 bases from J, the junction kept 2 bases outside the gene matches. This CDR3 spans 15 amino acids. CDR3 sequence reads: CASSLEGTGGYGYTF. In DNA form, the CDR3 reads TGCGCCAGCAGCTTGGAAGGGACAGGGGGCTATGGCTACACCTTC.

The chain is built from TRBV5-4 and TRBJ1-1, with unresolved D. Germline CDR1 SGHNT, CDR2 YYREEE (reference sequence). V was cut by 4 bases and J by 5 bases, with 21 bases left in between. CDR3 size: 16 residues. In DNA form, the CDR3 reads TGTGCCAGCAGCCCGGGTGGTGGGGTAGTAGGGACTGAAGCTTTCTTT. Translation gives CASSPGGGVVGTEAFF.

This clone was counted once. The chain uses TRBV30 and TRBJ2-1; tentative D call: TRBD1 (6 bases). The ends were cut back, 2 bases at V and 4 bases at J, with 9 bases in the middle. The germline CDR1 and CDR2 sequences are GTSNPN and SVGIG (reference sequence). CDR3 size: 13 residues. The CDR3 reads CAWSPDRYNEQFF. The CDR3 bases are TGTGCCTGGAGTCCGGACAGATACAATGAGCAGTTCTTC.

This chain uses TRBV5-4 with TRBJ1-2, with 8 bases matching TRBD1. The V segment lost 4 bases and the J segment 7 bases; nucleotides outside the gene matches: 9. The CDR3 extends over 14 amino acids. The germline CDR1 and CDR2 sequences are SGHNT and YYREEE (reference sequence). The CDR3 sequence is CASSPRGRGLGYTF. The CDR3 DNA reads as TGTGCCAGCAGCCCTAGGGGCAGGGGGCTTGGCTACACCTTC.

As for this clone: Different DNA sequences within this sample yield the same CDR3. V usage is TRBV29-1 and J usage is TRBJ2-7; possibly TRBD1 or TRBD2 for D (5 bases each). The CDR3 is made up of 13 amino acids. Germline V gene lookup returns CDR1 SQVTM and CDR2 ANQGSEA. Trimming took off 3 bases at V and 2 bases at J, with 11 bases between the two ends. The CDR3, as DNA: TGCAGCGTTGACGGGACGGGGCCCTACGAGCAGTACTTC. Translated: CSVDGTGPYEQYF.